Below are 26 T cell receptor beta chains sequenced from a single sample in a study of blood T cell repertoires in COVID-19. Clones were read by immunoSEQ multiplex PCR, and TCRdb kept only the in-frame ones, dropping some. The table records more than 95,000 clones, 80% of them present only once. The sample comprised peripheral blood. These receptor sequences come from a human donor in a cohort sampled during active COVID-19.

This clone occurred a few times. V is TRBV11-3 and J is TRBJ2-1; D not resolved. The germline CDR1 and CDR2 sequences are SGHNT and YENEEA. This CDR3 region has 16 residues. Trimming took 1 base from V and 0 from J, leaving 10 bases between them. The CDR3 spells CASSLGLSSSYNEQFF. CDR3 coding DNA: TGTGCCAGCAGCTTAGGACTTTCTAGCTCCTACAATGAGCAGTTCTTC.

Ten or more counts support this clone. The V and J genes are TRBV14 and TRBJ2-1, with 9 nucleotides matching TRBD2. The CDR3 is 15 amino acids. Germline assignment: CDR1 SGHDN and CDR2 FVKESK. V shed 0 bases and J 9 bases; nucleotides not matched to a gene: 6. The CDR3 region is CASSQDGLAPREQFF. The CDR3 DNA follows: TGTGCCAGCAGCCAAGACGGACTAGCGCCTCGTGAGCAGTTCTTC.

The chain uses TRBV24-1 and TRBJ1-1, with TRBD1 identical over 7 bases. This CDR3 spans 17 amino acids. Germline V lookup: CDR1 KGHDR, CDR2 SFDVKD. Trimming at V came to 2 bases and at J to 2 bases, leaving 10 bases not matched to a gene. For the CDR3, the DNA is TGTGCCACCAGTGATTCACAGGGGCGGCGAGCCAACACTGAAGCTTTCTTT. Encoded protein: CATSDSQGRRANTEAFF.

This chain joins TRBV6-8 and TRBJ2-1; 7 bases are shared with TRBD1. The CDR3 is 21 residues long. Germline V gives CDR1 MNHGY, CDR2 SAAAGT. V lost 5 bases and J lost 16; bases outside the gene matches: 38. The CDR3 nucleotides read TGTGCCAGCAGTCGCGACACGATCATAGACAGGGACCGGGTAGGAGAACAGACCGACTTCTTC. This translates into CASSRDTIIDRDRVGEQTDFF.

In its sample, this clone was seen a few times. CDR3 loop: CATSDSGRYEQYF. The DNA of the CDR3 is TGTGCCACCAGTGATTCAGGGCGGTACGAGCAGTACTTC. This chain joins TRBV24-1 and TRBJ2-7; a possible D gene is TRBD1 (5 bases). The V gene's germline CDR1 is KGHDR and CDR2 SFDVKD. Trimming cost V 2 bases and J 4 bases, with 8 bases left between them. The CDR3 runs to 13 residues.

A remark on this clone: Other DNA sequences from this sample encode an identical CDR3 as well. The V and J genes are TRBV5-1 and TRBJ2-7, with a weak D call TRBD1 (6 bases). The ends were cut back, 0 bases at V and 4 bases at J, with 11 bases in the middle. This CDR3 region has 14 residues. The V gene's germline CDR1 is SGHRS and CDR2 YFSETQ. The CDR3 DNA reads as TGCGCCAGCAGCTTGGAAGGGGGACGGTACGAGCAGTACTTC. Protein: CASSLEGGRYEQYF.

The V call is TRBV21-1, the J call TRBJ2-5; the table's D call TRBD2 went unverified against the DNA. TRBV21-1 is recorded as a pseudogene. This CDR3 is 15 amino acids long. The CDR3 reads CASSKESKELETQYF. The CDR3 coding sequence is TGTGCCAGCAGCAAAGAGAGTAAGGAGTTGGAGACCCAGTACTTC.

The rearrangement links TRBV6-5 to TRBJ1-1, with D hard to call. Trimming left V 0 bases short and J 2 bases short, with 7 bases between. The CDR3 has 14 amino acids. Per the germline V gene, CDR1 is MNHEY and CDR2 is SVGAGI. The CDR3 nucleotides read TGTGCCAGCAGTTACTCGTCGTCTAACACTGAAGCTTTCTTT. This encodes CASSYSSSNTEAFF.

The gene calls are TRBV7-2 and TRBJ2-2; 7 bases align to TRBD2. CDR1 is SGHTA, CDR2 FQGNSA, per germline. With V trimmed by 1 base and J by 5 bases, 13 bases remained unmatched. The CDR3 runs 18 residues. The CDR3 region is CASSLVAIPGGRTGELFF. The CDR3 bases are TGTGCCAGCAGCTTAGTAGCAATCCCGGGAGGTAGAACCGGGGAGCTGTTTTTT.

The genes are TRBV19 and TRBJ2-7, with a tentative D call TRBD1 (6 bases). The germline CDR1 and CDR2 sequences are LNHDA and SQIVND (reference sequence). CDR3 length equals 15 residues. Trimming removed 5 bases at V and 3 bases at J, with 17 bases between. The CDR3 region has the DNA TGTGCCAGTAGTCTTAGGTACAGGGAGTTCTACGAGCAGTACTTC. Translation: CASSLRYREFYEQYF.

This chain connects TRBV19 to TRBJ1-2; 7 nucleotides align to TRBD1. J gave up 4 bases and V 3 bases, and 8 bases lay outside the gene matches. The CDR3 totals 15 residues. CDR1 LNHDA and CDR2 SQIVND come from the germline V gene (reference sequence). The CDR3 DNA follows: TGTGCCAGTAGTATTACTTGGGACAGCACCTATGGCTACACCTTC. Translation gives CASSITWDSTYGYTF.

This chain joins TRBV7-2 and TRBJ2-2; 10 bases are a match to TRBD2. Germline CDR1 reads SGHTA; CDR2 reads FQGNSA. The CDR3 contains 18 residues. V shed 5 bases and J 6 bases; nucleotides not matched to a gene: 15. For the CDR3, the DNA is TGTGCCAGCAGCCCCACCCTAGCGGGAGCATATGTCGCCGGGGAGCTGTTTTTT. This codes for CASSPTLAGAYVAGELFF. Together with reference TRBV7-2 and TRBJ2-2, the CDR3 gives the full variable domain: GAGVSQSPSNKVTEKGKDVELRCDPISGHTALYWYRQSLGQGLEFLIYFQGNSAPDKSGLPSDRFSAERTGGSVSTLTIQRTQQEDSAVYLCASSPTLAGAYVAGELFFGEGSRLTVL.

The J gene is TRBJ2-7, the V gene TRBV9; TRBD1 might be the D (6 bases). The CDR3 spans 15 residues. Trimming pared 0 bases from V and 9 bases from J, leaving 19 bases between. Germline CDR1 and CDR2: SGDLS and YYNGEE. The CDR3 nucleotides are TGTGCCAGCAGCGTAGGGGGACACCCCCCTTTGCGGCAGTACTTC. This translates into CASSVGGHPPLRQYF.

The J gene is TRBJ2-1, the V gene TRBV9, with a tentative D call TRBD2 (6 bases). The CDR3 sequence is 15 residues long. Deletions cut 6 bases from V and 0 bases from J, with 13 bases between. CDR1 SGDLS and CDR2 YYNGEE come from the germline V gene. The CDR3 nucleotides read TGTGCCAGCAACGGCGGGACGAGCTCCTACAATGAGCAGTTCTTC. Its protein product is CASNGGTSSYNEQFF.

This chain links TRBV5-4 with TRBJ2-3, with 10 bases identical to TRBD2. The germline V gene encodes CDR1 SGHNT and CDR2 YYREEE (reference sequence). The ends lost 4 bases at V and 0 bases at J; junction bases unmatched: 2. The CDR3 has 15 residues. CDR3 in DNA: TGTGCCAGCAGCGAACTAGCGGGAAGCACAGATACGCAGTATTTT. It encodes CASSELAGSTDTQYF.

This clone was detected once. This chain uses TRBV28 with TRBJ1-6; no definite D call. Germline lookup yields CDR1 MDHEN and CDR2 SYDVKM. V was cut by 10 bases and J by 3 bases, with 13 bases left in between. This CDR3 has 14 residues. The CDR3 here is CAIQPEGYNSPLHF. Here the CDR3 DNA reads TGTGCCATACAGCCTGAGGGCTATAATTCACCCCTCCACTTT.

As DNA, the CDR3 is TGTGCCTGGAGTACAGGACAGGGAGGGACTGAAGCTTTCTTT. Translating it yields CAWSTGQGGTEAFF. J is TRBJ1-1 and V is TRBV30; 8 bases align to TRBD1. The CDR3 is 14 amino acids. Germline V lookup: CDR1 GTSNPN, CDR2 SVGIG (reference sequence). V trimming: 2 bases; J trimming: 5 bases; junction bases outside the gene matches: 7.

This chain links TRBV5-4 with TRBJ2-5; 7 bases are shared with TRBD2. Trimming at V came to 1 base and at J to 2 bases, leaving 2 bases not matched to a gene. CDR3 size: 14 residues. Per the germline V gene, CDR1 is SGHNT and CDR2 is YYREEE (reference sequence). The CDR3 nucleotides are TGTGCCAGCAGCTTGTACGGGGGGCAAGAGACCCAGTACTTC. Its translation: CASSLYGGQETQYF.

This clone was seen a handful of times. This chain links TRBV15 with TRBJ1-1; tentatively, D is TRBD1 (5 bases). Germline CDR1 reads LNHNV; CDR2 reads YYDKDF (reference sequence). The CDR3 covers 13 residues. V was shortened by 0 bases and J by 7 bases, with 9 bases between the two germline ends. Written as DNA, the CDR3 is TGTGCCACCAGCAGAGAGGCTAGGGGTGAAGCTTTCTTT. Translation gives CATSREARGEAFF.

This chain connects TRBV2 to TRBJ1-2; TRBD1 agrees at 9 bases. The CDR3 contains 15 residues. Germline CDR1 SNHLY, CDR2 FYNNEI. V shed 8 bases, J shed 4 bases, and the junction held 11 bases outside the gene matches. CDR3: CASQLITGGGYGYTF. As DNA, the CDR3 is TGTGCCAGCCAGCTAATAACAGGGGGCGGCTATGGCTACACCTTC.

In DNA form, the CDR3 reads TGTGCCAGCAGCCCAGGACAGGGGAGCACCGGGGAGCTGTTTTTT. Protein product: CASSPGQGSTGELFF. This chain links TRBV9 with TRBJ2-2; 9 nucleotides align to TRBD1. The germline V gene encodes CDR1 SGDLS and CDR2 YYNGEE. J was trimmed by 4 bases and V by 4 bases; bases with no gene match: 5. CDR3 length: 15 amino acids.

In DNA, the CDR3 is TGTGCCAGCAGCCAATCCGGGACTAGCGGGAGGGCCTACGAGCAGTACTTC. Its protein product is CASSQSGTSGRAYEQYF. The V gene is TRBV7-9, the J gene TRBJ2-7; 16 positions match TRBD2. Per germline, CDR1 SEHNR and CDR2 FQNEAQ (reference sequence). This CDR3 contains 17 residues. Trimming removed 5 bases from V and 2 bases from J; junction bases left unmatched: 6.

V is TRBV5-4 and J is TRBJ1-1, with 7 nucleotides matching TRBD1. Trimming took 3 bases from V and 4 from J; bases not matched to a gene: 6. There are 14 residues in the CDR3. Germline CDR1 reads SGHNT; CDR2 reads YYREEE (reference sequence). The chain's CDR3 is CASSYDRATTEAFF. CDR3 coding DNA: TGTGCCAGCAGCTACGACAGGGCGACCACTGAAGCTTTCTTT. The whole variable domain, filled in from reference TRBV5-4 and TRBJ1-1, reads ETGVTQSPTHLIKTRGQQVTLRCSSQSGHNTVSWYQQALGQGPQFIFQYYREEENGRGNFPPRFSGLQFPNYSSELNVNALELDDSALYLCASSYDRATTEAFFGQGTRLTVV.

The CDR3 DNA reads as TGCGCCAGCCGACTGAGAGACAGGGACGAAAAACTGTTTTTT. Translation: CASRLRDRDEKLFF. The genes are TRBV5-1 and TRBJ1-4; TRBD1 aligns across 7 bases. The CDR3 consists of 14 residues. Germline V CDR1 and CDR2: SGHRS, YFSETQ. The trim removed 7 bases at V and 8 bases at J, leaving 11 bases unmatched.

This clone was detected only a few times. The chain employs TRBV5-6 and TRBJ2-1, with TRBD2 matching over 11 bases. CDR3 size: 18 residues. After removal of 2 bases from V and 4 bases from J, the junction contained 11 bases not matched to a gene. Germline V CDR1 and CDR2: SGHDT, YYEEEE. The CDR3 reads CASSFGLAGGQIYNEQFF. CDR3 sequence (DNA): TGTGCCAGCAGCTTTGGGTTAGCGGGGGGGCAAATTTACAATGAGCAGTTCTTC.

The V gene is TRBV5-4, the J gene TRBJ1-6, with TRBD1 matching 9 bases. Trimming removed 4 bases from V and 9 bases from J; junction bases left unmatched: 5. The CDR3 length is 14 residues. Germline CDR1 SGHNT, CDR2 YYREEE (reference sequence). CDR3 DNA sequence: TGTGCCAGCAGCCGGGGACAGGGTTTTTCACCCCTCCACTTT. Translating it yields CASSRGQGFSPLHF.